This T cell receptor (beta chain) was found in a study of T cells expressing NK-cell markers. Germline V gene lookup returns CDR1 DFQATT and CDR2 SNEGSKA (reference sequence). The CDR3 extends over 17 amino acids. For TCR beta, cDNA was produced by 5'RACE template switching with UMIs. TCRdb reprocessed the 5' RACE reads, with one entry per CDR3 protein and no DNA. This repertoire includes some 410,000 distinct CDR3 sequences. Concerning this clonotype itself: What it binds is unknown.

Study-level findings and limits: In four donors, these clonotypes also led the CD3+CD56-NKG2C+ fraction. Unclear, still, was the HCMV specificity of the expanded NKG2C+ T cell clones.

The sequenced sample consisted of blood T cells: a sorted CD56 or NKG2C T cell subset, CD4+ or CD8+ T cells, or bulk PBMC T cells (not recorded which). This clonotype was sampled from a woman aged 18-70 years in good health. This chain links TRBV20-1 with TRBJ2-4; TCRdb's D call, TRBD2, is unchecked because there is no DNA. The CDR3 region is CSASPRGGIIAKNIQYF.